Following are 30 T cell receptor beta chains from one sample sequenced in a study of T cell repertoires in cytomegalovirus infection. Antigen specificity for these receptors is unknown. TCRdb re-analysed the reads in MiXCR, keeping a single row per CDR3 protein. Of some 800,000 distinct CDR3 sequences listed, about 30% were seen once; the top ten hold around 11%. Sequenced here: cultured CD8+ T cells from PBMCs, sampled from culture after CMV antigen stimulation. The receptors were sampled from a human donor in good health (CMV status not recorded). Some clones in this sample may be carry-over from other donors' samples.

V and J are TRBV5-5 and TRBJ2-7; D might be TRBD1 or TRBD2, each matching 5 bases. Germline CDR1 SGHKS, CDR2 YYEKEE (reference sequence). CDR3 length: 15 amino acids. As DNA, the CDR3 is TGTGCCAGCAGTCCTTGGGGACCAGCCTCCAACGAGCAGTACGTC. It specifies CASSPWGPASNEQYV.

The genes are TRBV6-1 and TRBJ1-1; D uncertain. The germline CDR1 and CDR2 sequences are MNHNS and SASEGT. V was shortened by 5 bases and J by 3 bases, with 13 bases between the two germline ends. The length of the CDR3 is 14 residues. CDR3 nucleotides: TGTGCCAGCAGTCAATTGGGCGGATACACTGAAGCTTTCTTT. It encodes CASSQLGGYTEAFF.

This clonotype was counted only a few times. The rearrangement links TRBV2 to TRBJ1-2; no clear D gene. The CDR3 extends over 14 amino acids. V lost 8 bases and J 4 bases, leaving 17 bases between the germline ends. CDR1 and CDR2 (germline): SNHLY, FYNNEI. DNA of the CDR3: TGTGCCAGCGGGTTCTGGAGGGAATCCTATGGCTACACCTTC. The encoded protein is CASGFWRESYGYTF.

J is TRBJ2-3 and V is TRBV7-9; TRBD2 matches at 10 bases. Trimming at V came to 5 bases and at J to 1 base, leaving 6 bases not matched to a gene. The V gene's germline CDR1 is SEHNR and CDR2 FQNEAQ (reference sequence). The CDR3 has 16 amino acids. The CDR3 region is CASSRPTSGGTDTQYF. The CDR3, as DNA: TGTGCCAGCAGCCGGCCCACTAGCGGGGGCACAGATACGCAGTATTTT.

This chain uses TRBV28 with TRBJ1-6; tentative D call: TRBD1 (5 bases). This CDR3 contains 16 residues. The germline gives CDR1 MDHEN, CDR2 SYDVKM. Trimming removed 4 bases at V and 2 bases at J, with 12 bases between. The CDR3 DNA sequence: TGTGCCAGCAGTTCCCCAGACAGAACCTATAATTCACCCCTCCACTTT. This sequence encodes CASSSPDRTYNSPLHF.

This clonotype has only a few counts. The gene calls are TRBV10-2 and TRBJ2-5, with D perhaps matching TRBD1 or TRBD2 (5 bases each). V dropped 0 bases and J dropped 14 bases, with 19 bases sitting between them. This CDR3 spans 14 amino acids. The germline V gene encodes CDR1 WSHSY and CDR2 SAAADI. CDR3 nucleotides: TGCGCCAGCAGTGAGTCCCTCGACGTCACGGGGCGATACTTC. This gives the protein CASSESLDVTGRYF.

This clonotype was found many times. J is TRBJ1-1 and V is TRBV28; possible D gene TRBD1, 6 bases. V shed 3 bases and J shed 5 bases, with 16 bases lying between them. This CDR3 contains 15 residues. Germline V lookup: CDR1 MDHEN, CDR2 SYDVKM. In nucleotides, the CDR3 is TGTGCCAGCAGTTTTTTCCGGGGGGCAGGGACTGAAGCTTTCTTT. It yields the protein CASSFFRGAGTEAFF.

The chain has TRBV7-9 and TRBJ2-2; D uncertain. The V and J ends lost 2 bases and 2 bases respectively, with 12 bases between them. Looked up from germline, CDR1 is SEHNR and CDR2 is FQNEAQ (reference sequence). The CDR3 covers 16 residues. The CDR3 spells CASSLLGTDNTGELFF. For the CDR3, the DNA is TGTGCCAGCAGCTTACTAGGTACAGACAACACCGGGGAGCTGTTTTTT.

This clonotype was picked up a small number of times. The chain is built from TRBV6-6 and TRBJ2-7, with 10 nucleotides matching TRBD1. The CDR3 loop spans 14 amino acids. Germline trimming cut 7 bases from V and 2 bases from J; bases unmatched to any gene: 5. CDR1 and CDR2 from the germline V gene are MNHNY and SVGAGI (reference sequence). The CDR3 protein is CASTPGQGAYEQYV. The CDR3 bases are TGTGCCAGCACTCCCGGACAGGGGGCCTACGAGCAGTACGTC.

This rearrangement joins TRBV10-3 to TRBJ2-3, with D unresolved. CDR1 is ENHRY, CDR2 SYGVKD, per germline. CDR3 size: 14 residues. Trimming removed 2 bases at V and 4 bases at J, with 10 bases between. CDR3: CAISEAINPDTQYF. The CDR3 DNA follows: TGTGCCATCAGTGAGGCGATTAACCCAGATACGCAGTATTTT.

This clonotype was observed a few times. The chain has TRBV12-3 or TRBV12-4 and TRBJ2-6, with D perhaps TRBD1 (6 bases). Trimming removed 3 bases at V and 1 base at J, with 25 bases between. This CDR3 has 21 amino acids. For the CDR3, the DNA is TGTGCCAGCAGTTTCAGCAGGGGACCCTCGCCCTCACCGTCTGGGGCCAACGTCCTGACTTTC. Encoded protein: CASSFSRGPSPSPSGANVLTF.

Written as DNA, the CDR3 is TGTGCCACCAGTGATGGTTGGGCCACAGATACGCAGTATTTT. This sequence encodes CATSDGWATDTQYF. V is TRBV24-1 and J is TRBJ2-3; D gene ambiguous. CDR1 and CDR2 from the germline V gene are KGHDR and SFDVKD. The CDR3 has 14 amino acids. Trimming shortened V by 3 bases and J by 2 bases, and 8 bases separated the two germline ends.

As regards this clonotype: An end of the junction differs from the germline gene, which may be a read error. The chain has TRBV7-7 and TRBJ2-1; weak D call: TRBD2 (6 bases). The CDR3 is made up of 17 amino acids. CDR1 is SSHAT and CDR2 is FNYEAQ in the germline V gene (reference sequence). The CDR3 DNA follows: TGTGCTAGCAGCTTAACGAGTGGGGAGACGGGAGTGGATGAGCAGTTCTTC. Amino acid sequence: CASSLTSGETGVDEQFF.

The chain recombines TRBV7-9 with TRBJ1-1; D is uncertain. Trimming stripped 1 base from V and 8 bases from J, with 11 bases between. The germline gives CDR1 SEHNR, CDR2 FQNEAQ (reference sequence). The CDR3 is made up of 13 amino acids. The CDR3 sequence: CASSLGGMPEAFF. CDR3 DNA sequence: TGTGCCAGCAGCTTAGGGGGTATGCCAGAAGCTTTCTTT.

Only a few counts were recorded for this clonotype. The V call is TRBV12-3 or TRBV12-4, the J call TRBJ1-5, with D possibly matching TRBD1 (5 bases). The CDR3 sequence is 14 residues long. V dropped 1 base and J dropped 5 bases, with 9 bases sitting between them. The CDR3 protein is CASSLDRSDQPQHF. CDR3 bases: TGTGCCAGCAGTTTAGACAGGTCGGATCAGCCCCAGCATTTT.

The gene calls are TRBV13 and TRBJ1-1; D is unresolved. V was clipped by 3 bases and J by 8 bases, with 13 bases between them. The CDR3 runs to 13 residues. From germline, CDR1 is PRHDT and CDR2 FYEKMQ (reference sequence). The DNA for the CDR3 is TGTGCCAGCAGCTTCGGGTACAAGATCGAAGCTTTCTTT. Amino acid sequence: CASSFGYKIEAFF.

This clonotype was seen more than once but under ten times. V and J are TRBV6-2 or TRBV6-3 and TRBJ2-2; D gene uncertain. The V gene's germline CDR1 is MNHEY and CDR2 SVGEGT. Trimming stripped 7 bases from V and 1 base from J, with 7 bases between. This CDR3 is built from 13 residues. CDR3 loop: CASKAENTGELFF. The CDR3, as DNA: TGTGCCAGCAAGGCAGAGAACACCGGGGAGCTGTTTTTT.

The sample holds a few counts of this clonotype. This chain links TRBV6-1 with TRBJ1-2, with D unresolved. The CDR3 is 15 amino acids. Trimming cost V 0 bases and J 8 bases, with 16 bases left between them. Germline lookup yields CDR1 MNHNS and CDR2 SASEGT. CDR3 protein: CASSEAIATPSGYTF. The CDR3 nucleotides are TGTGCCAGCAGTGAAGCGATAGCAACTCCATCCGGCTACACCTTC.

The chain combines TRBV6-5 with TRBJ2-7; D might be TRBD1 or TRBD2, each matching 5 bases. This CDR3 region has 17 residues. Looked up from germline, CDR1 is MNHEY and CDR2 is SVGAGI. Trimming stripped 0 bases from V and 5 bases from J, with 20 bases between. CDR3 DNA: TGTGCCAGCAGTTACTCTGAGGGACCTCCCTCCCTGGACGAGCAGTACTTC. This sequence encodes CASSYSEGPPSLDEQYF.

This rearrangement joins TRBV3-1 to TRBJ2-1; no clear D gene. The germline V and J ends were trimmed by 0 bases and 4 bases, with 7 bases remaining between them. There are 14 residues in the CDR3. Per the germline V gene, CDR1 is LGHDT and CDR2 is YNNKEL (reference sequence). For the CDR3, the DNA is TGTGCCAGCAGCCAAGATTTTGGGTACAATGAGCAGTTCTTC. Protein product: CASSQDFGYNEQFF.

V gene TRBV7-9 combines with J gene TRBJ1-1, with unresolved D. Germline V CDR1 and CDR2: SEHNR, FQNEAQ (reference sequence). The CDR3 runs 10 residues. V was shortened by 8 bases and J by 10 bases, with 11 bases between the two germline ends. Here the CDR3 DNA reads TGTGCCAGCTCGAGGACGGTAGCTTTCTTT. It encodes CASSRTVAFF.

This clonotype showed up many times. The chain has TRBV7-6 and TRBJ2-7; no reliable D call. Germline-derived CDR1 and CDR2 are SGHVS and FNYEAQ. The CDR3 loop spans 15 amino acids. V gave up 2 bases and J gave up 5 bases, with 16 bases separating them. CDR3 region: CASSLSRLMAHEQYF. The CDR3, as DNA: TGTGCCAGCAGCTTATCCCGACTGATGGCCCACGAGCAGTACTTC.

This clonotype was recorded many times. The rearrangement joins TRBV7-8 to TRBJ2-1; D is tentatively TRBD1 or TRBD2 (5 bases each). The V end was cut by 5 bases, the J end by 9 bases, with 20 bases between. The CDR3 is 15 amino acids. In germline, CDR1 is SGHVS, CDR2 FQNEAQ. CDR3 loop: CASSPRDAAPFEQFF. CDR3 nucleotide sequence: TGTGCCAGCAGCCCTCGGGACGCAGCCCCATTTGAGCAGTTCTTC.

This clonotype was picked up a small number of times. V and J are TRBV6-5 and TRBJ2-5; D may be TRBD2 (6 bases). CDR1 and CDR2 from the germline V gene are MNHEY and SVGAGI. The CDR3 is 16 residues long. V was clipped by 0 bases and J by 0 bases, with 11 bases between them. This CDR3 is CASSYSAGYHQETQYF. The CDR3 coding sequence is TGTGCCAGCAGTTACTCCGCGGGGTACCACCAAGAGACCCAGTACTTC.

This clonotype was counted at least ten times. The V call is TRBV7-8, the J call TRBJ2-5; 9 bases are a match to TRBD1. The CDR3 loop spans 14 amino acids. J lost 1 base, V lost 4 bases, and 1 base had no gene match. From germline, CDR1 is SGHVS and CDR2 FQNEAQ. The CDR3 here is CASSSTGGQETQYF. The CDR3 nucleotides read TGTGCCAGCAGCTCGACAGGGGGCCAAGAGACCCAGTACTTC.

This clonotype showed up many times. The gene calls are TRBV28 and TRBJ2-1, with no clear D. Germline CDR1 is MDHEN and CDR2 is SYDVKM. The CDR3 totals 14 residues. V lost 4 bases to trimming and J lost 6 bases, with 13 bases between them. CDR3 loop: CASSYYPRLNEQFF. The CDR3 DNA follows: TGTGCCAGCAGTTATTATCCCCGGCTCAATGAGCAGTTCTTC.

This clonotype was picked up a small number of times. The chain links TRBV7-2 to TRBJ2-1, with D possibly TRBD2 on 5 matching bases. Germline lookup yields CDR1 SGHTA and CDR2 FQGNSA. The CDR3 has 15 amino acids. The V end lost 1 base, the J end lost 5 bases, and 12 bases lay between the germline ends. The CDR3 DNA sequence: TGTGCCAGCAGCTTAGTACTAGTTTCCAACAATGAGCAGTTCTTC. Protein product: CASSLVLVSNNEQFF.

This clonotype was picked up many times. Written as DNA, the CDR3 is TGCGCCAGCAGCCAAGCGAAGGGCGACTATGGCTACACCTTC. As protein: CASSQAKGDYGYTF. The chain employs TRBV4-1 and TRBJ1-2; D remains ambiguous. Germline CDR1 and CDR2: MGHRA and YSYEKL. The V end was cut by 1 base, the J end by 3 bases, with 9 bases between. The CDR3 extends over 14 amino acids.

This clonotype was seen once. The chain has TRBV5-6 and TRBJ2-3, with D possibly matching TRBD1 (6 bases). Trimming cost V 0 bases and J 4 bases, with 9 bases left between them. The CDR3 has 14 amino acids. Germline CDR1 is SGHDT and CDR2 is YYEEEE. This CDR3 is CASSLDQGPDTQYF. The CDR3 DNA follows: TGTGCCAGCAGCTTGGATCAGGGGCCAGATACGCAGTATTTT. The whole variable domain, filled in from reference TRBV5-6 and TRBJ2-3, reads DAGVTQSPTHLIKTRGQQVTLRCSPKSGHDTVSWYQQALGQGPQFIFQYYEEEERQRGNFPDRFSGHQFPNYSSELNVNALLLGDSALYLCASSLDQGPDTQYFGPGTRLTVL.

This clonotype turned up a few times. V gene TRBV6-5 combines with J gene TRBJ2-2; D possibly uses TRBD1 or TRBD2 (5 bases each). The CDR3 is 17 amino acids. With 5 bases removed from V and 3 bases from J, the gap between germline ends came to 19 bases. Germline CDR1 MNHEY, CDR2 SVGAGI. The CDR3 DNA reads TGTGCCAGCAGTGGGGTGGCGTGGGGGTTATACACCGGGGAGCTGTTTTTT. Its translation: CASSGVAWGLYTGELFF.